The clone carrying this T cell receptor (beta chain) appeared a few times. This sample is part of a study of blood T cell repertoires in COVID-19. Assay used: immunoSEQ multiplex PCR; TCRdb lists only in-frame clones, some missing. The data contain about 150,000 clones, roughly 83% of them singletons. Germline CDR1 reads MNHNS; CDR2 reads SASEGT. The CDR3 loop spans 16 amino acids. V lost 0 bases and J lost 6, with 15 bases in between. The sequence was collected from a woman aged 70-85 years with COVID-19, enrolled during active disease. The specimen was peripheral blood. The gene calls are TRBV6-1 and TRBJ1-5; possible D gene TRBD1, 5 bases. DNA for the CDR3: TGTGCCAGCAGTGAAGCTTTCGGAGGGGTTGGTCAGCCCCAGCATTTT. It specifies CASSEAFGGVGQPQHF.